This T cell receptor beta chain was sequenced in a study of Graves' ophthalmopathy and Graves' hyperthyroidism. The wider study: Cases classed as stable hyperthyroidism had no ophthalmopathy within 18 months of follow-up.

Points from the study as a whole: Ophthalmopathy and stable hyperthyroidism were discriminated by a 13-signature model, with 87.88% sensitivity and 81.08% specificity. The majority of expanded thyroid clonotypes above 0.001 frequency also occurred in blood.

From RNA, the CDR3 regions of TCR beta chains were amplified and sequenced. In the first round, RT-PCR was carried out with HTBI primers, and a multiplex PCR formed the second round. A single record per CDR3 protein comes from TCRdb applying MiXCR to the multiplex PCR reads. The data contain about 550,000 distinct CDR3 sequences, less than 40% of them singletons. This clonotype was seen only a few times. Antigen: not known. The sequenced sample was peripheral blood or thyroid tissue (not recorded which). The receptor was isolated from an adult man with Graves' hyperthyroidism.

This chain's CDR3 is CASSLVRKTGPEETQYF. CDR3 nucleotide sequence: TGTGCCAGCAGCTTAGTTAGGAAGACAGGGCCCGAAGAGACCCAGTACTTC. The genes are TRBV11-2 and TRBJ2-5, with 7 bases identical to TRBD1. V lost 1 base and J lost 3; bases outside the gene matches: 11. The CDR3 runs to 17 residues. CDR1 is SGHAT and CDR2 is FQNNGV in the germline V gene.